This TCR beta chain is drawn from a study of blood T cell repertoires in COVID-19. As for the study in general: The United States, Italy and Spain were the sources of the acute and convalescent COVID-19 samples. Sample material is recorded as cDNA or gDNA derived from T cells, B-cell-depleted T cells, or PBMCs.

V lost 4 bases and J 0 bases, leaving 13 bases between the germline ends. The germline V gene encodes CDR1 SEHNR and CDR2 FQNEAQ (reference sequence). The CDR3 is 17 amino acids. Original processing methods: The assay estimated nucleated cells by amplifying reference gene primers. Assay used: immunoSEQ multiplex PCR; TCRdb lists only in-frame clones, some missing. V and J calls plus clone size are reproduced from that table; the DNA served to infer D and trimming. The profile shows over 85,000 clones, around 73% of them singletons. V and J are TRBV7-9 and TRBJ2-6; possible D gene TRBD1, 5 bases. The sequencing input was peripheral blood. This sequence was found in a man aged 55 to 70 with active or convalescent COVID-19. CDR3 amino acids: CASSSSDRLSGANVLTF. DNA of the CDR3: TGTGCCAGCAGCTCCTCCGACAGACTCTCTGGGGCCAACGTCCTGACTTTC.